This T cell receptor beta chain was obtained from a study of cytomegalovirus exposure and HLA in healthy donors. Findings and limits, study-wide: A cluster of highly shared sequence variants was likely a sequencing artifact. As a later analysis showed, a missense DCLRE1C variant was linked to trimming of TCR beta V- and J-genes. Being productive about 87% or about 30% of the time was typical of most TCR beta V segments in an earlier analysis.

Comments on this clone: Antigen: not known.

CDR1 is MNHNS and CDR2 is SASEGT in the germline V gene. This CDR3 comprises 13 residues. The V gene end was trimmed by 10 bases and the J gene end by 8 bases; junction bases not matched to a gene: 12. Researchers ran the PCR with 60 Vbeta and 13 Jbeta primers. Clones were sequenced by immunoSEQ multiplex PCR, and TCRdb holds only the in-frame ones, with some missing. The sample holds under 200,000 clones, 81% seen once. V usage is TRBV6-1 and J usage is TRBJ1-2; 8 positions agree with TRBD1. This receptor was identified in a man between 40 and 49 years old in good health and CMV-seropositive. Sequenced sample: PBMCs. This CDR3 is CATPRRGLEGYTF. In DNA, the CDR3 is TGTGCCACCCCGCGCAGGGGGCTGGAAGGCTACACCTTC.